This T cell receptor (beta chain) comes out of a study of metastatic and nonmetastatic thyroid tumors. The V and J ends lost 1 base and 5 bases, in that order; junction bases with no gene match: 14. This CDR3 spans 18 amino acids. Per germline, CDR1 KGHSH and CDR2 LQKENI. Overall study findings and caveats: Significantly higher TCR beta diversity was reportedly seen in malignant thyroid tumors than benign nodules, in blood and tumor.

Prior to thyroid surgery, none of the patients had received any treatment. This clone showed up many times. Its antigen is not known. TCRdb re-called clones via MiXCR from the PCR reads. The table records 55,000 or so clones, approximately 15% of them present only once. The source is a female donor with papillary thyroid cancer or a benign thyroid nodule (not recorded which). Some clones in this sample may be carry-over from other donors' samples. V and J are TRBV18 and TRBJ1-3; 7 nucleotides match TRBD1. What was sequenced was blood. CDR3 nucleotide sequence: TGTGCCAGCTCACCACGGGGTGGTGACGGGACAGCCAGAAACACCATATATTTT. It codes for CASSPRGGDGTARNTIYF.